This TCR beta chain was recovered during a study of shared clonotypes between healthy human individuals. Study outcomes and limitations: Naive subsets generally had larger estimated richness than memory subsets.

The CDR3 is 14 residues long. V shed 1 base, J shed 7 bases, and the junction held 4 bases outside the gene matches. Germline CDR1 SGHDT, CDR2 YYEEEE. Comments on this clone: Its target is not known.

The CD4+ fraction was divided into a CD45RA+ naive subset and a CD45RA-negative memory subset. TCRdb keeps only in-frame clones here, not all; method: immunoSEQ multiplex PCR. The sample records 2 million to 2.5 million clones, approximately 93% being singletons. Input material: naive CD4+ T cells from PBMCs. Specified subset: CD45RA+ positively selected. This chain connects TRBV5-6 to TRBJ2-1, with TRBD2 matching over 8 bases. The receptor comes from a man between 18 and 35 years old in good health. Some clones in this sample may be carry-over from other donors' samples. The CDR3 spells CASSLSGSSNEQFF. In DNA form, the CDR3 reads TGTGCCAGCAGCTTGAGCGGGAGCTCTAATGAGCAGTTCTTC.